This TCR beta chain was identified during a study of T cell clusters in autoimmune cytopenias. Study information: TRB sequencing had a median approximately 53,000 reads and approximately 2,500 distinct clonotypes per sample.

Study-wide points: Primary autoimmune cytopenia patients appeared to lack physiological T cell clusters present in healthy donors. The T cell clusters were defined only in silico, without experimental functional validation. TRB repertoire shifts in secondary cytopenia and chronic lymphocytic leukemia mostly reflected lymphoma, not autoimmunity.

CDR1 and CDR2 from the germline V gene are MNHEY and SVGAGI. This CDR3 has 16 amino acids. Tens of thousands of genome equivalents of blood DNA were amplified for TRB. One tube held mixed TRB-A and TRB-B primer pools for touch-down PCR. Reanalyzing the multiplex PCR reads, TCRdb keeps one entry per CDR3 protein, without DNA. The data include some 6,800 distinct CDR3 sequences; the top ten clones carry 25%. Regarding this clonotype: Its target is unknown.

The sequenced sample was peripheral blood. This sequence joins TRBV6-5 and TRBJ2-7; the D call of TRBD2 rests on TCRdb alone, since no DNA is present to check it. The sequence derives from a human donor with an autoimmune cytopenia or autoimmune hepatitis (not recorded which). CDR3: CASSKSGTNVPYEQYF.